This T cell receptor beta chain comes out of a study of cytomegalovirus exposure and HLA in healthy donors. Trimming at V came to 6 bases and at J to 6 bases, leaving 9 bases not matched to a gene. The CDR3 runs 15 residues. Germline V lookup: CDR1 MNHNS, CDR2 SASEGT. It was with 60 Vbeta and 13 Jbeta primers that the PCR ran. Profiling relied on immunoSEQ multiplex PCR, and the TCRdb table lists in-frame clones only, not all of them. This sample's table reports about 160,000 clones. Sample: PBMCs. The origin of this receptor is a man aged 25 to 40 in good health and CMV-seronegative. The chain has TRBV6-1 and TRBJ2-2; TRBD1 matches at 8 bases. The CDR3 reads CASRSGQGVSGELFF. CDR3 sequence (DNA): TGTGCCAGCAGATCAGGACAGGGAGTTTCCGGGGAGCTGTTTTTT.